These T cell receptor beta chains were read from a single sample in a study of T-cell reconstitution after alpha-beta-depleted transplantation in children. TCRdb ran MiXCR on the PCR reads and lists one entry per CDR3 protein. Of approximately 430,000 distinct CDR3 sequences detected, 15% to 20% appear once; the ten largest clones hold around 28%. Source: PBMCs, mostly from graft donor cells, taken 360 days after TCRalphabeta/CD19-depleted stem cell transplant. The receptors come from a boy younger than two who had a stem cell transplant for Wiskott-Aldrich syndrome, so the T cells may come from the graft donor. Both conserved end residues are part of each CDR3. The D gene is left open where the match is weak. Part of the rows lack a size; the others show once, few, many or a class for expanded clones.

cdr3_nt	cdr3_aa	v_call	j_call	clone_size	d_call
TGTGCCAGCATAAATCTCGTAGGGGTCCTCTCGACTAGCGGTCAAGAGACCCAGTACTTC	CASINLVGVLSTSGQETQYF	TRBV11-1	TRBJ2-5	.	TRBD2
TGTGCCAGCAGTTACGGGGGCGGGGTCGGTGATACGCAGTATTTT	CASSYGGGVGDTQYF	TRBV6-5	TRBJ2-3	.	.
TGCGCCAGCAGCTTGCAGGGGGGCTACGAGCAGTACTTC	CASSLQGGYEQYF	TRBV5-1	TRBJ2-7	few	.
TGTGCCAGCAGTCCTACAGGGCCCCCCACAGATACGCAGTATTTT	CASSPTGPPTDTQYF	TRBV25-1	TRBJ2-3	.	.
TGTGCCAGCACTGGCGGGGGCCTTGAGAACACTGAAGCTTTCTTT	CASTGGGLENTEAFF	TRBV28	TRBJ1-1	few	.
TGTGCCACCCAATCAGGGTACCAAGAGACCCAGTACTTC	CATQSGYQETQYF	TRBV27	TRBJ2-5	.	.
TGCGCCAGCAGCTTAGGTAATCTCGAGCAGTACTTC	CASSLGNLEQYF	TRBV5-1	TRBJ2-7	.	.
TGCAGTGCTAGACAAGTAGCGGGAGGGTTCGCGACAGCCTACAATGAGCAGTTCTTC	CSARQVAGGFATAYNEQFF	TRBV20-1	TRBJ2-1	.	TRBD2
TGCAGTGCTCCTGTCTACAATGAGCAGTTCTTC	CSAPVYNEQFF	TRBV20-1	TRBJ2-1	few	.
TGTGCCACCAGGGGGACAGATCCTAACAATGAGCAGTTCTTC	CATRGTDPNNEQFF	TRBV24-1	TRBJ2-1	.	TRBD1
TGTGCCAGCAGCGAGTTCGGGATGAGGGGCACAGATACGCAGTATTTT	CASSEFGMRGTDTQYF	TRBV9	TRBJ2-3	.	.
TGTGCCAGCACCAGGTTACCCGGCAATGGGGCCAATGAGCAGTTCTTC	CASTRLPGNGANEQFF	TRBV6-1	TRBJ2-1	few	.
TGTGCCAGCAGCCCCCAGTGGGGGGCAGGGGAGACCCAGTACTTC	CASSPQWGAGETQYF	TRBV7-2	TRBJ2-5	.	.
TGTGCCAGCAGCTTGGCCCGGACCCCGAGCTCCTACGAGCAGTACTTC	CASSLARTPSSYEQYF	TRBV5-5	TRBJ2-7	.	.
TGTGCCAGCAGACCTACTAGCGGGGGGGGAAAGCGTACGCAGTATTTT	CASRPTSGGGKRTQYF	TRBV12-3/TRBV12-4	TRBJ2-3	few	TRBD2
TGTGCCACCAGCAGAGACTTTAATGGCATTCAGTACTTC	CATSRDFNGIQYF	TRBV15	TRBJ2-4	few	.
TGTGCCAGCAGCTTAGCCAGCACAGGGGGTCGTCAGTACTTC	CASSLASTGGRQYF	TRBV7-9	TRBJ2-4	.	TRBD1
TGCGCCAGCAGCCAAGTAGGGAACGAGCAGTACTTC	CASSQVGNEQYF	TRBV4-1	TRBJ2-7	.	.
TGCAGCGTTGATGGCCCCTACAATGAGCAGTTCTTC	CSVDGPYNEQFF	TRBV29-1	TRBJ2-1	few	.
TGTGCCAGCAGCTTACAAGACGAGCAGTACTTC	CASSLQDEQYF	TRBV11-3	TRBJ2-7	many	.
TGTGCCAGCCGGAAGGGAGGAGGGTCCTACGAGCAGTACTTC	CASRKGGGSYEQYF	TRBV27	TRBJ2-7	.	.
TGCAGCGTCGCATCATGGGGGGCTGGGGCCAACGTCCTGACTTTC	CSVASWGAGANVLTF	TRBV29-1	TRBJ2-6	.	.
TGTGCCAGCAGCCAACCGGGACAGGTCGCCTACGAGCAGTACTTC	CASSQPGQVAYEQYF	TRBV12-3/TRBV12-4	TRBJ2-7	.	TRBD1
TGTGCCAGCAGCTTAGGACAGGGAATCTACGAGCAGTACTTC	CASSLGQGIYEQYF	TRBV7-9	TRBJ2-7	many	TRBD1
TGTGCCAGCAGGGGGCGGGACAGATCCCCCAATGAGCAGTTCTTC	CASRGRDRSPNEQFF	TRBV12-3/TRBV12-4	TRBJ2-1	.	.
TGTGCCAGCAGTTTAATGGGTGTTACCGGGGAGCTGTTTTTT	CASSLMGVTGELFF	TRBV27	TRBJ2-2	few	.
TGCGCCAGCAGCTTGGATGCGGGTGAGCAGTTCTTC	CASSLDAGEQFF	TRBV5-1	TRBJ2-1	.	.
TGTGCCAGCAGTGAATCGGGGGTTCGTGGTACTGAAGCTTTCTTT	CASSESGVRGTEAFF	TRBV2	TRBJ1-1	.	.
TGTGCCTGGAGTGTATATTTCGCGGCCATGGGAGTAGCCTACGAGCAGTACTTC	CAWSVYFAAMGVAYEQYF	TRBV30	TRBJ2-7	.	.
TGTGCCAGCAGGATGTACCAAGAGACCCAGTACTTC	CASRMYQETQYF	TRBV25-1	TRBJ2-5	.	.
TGTGCCACCAGCAGGGTTGACAGGGGTAGCTACGAGCAGTACTTC	CATSRVDRGSYEQYF	TRBV15	TRBJ2-7	few	TRBD1
TGTGCCACCAGTGATCCGGGGACAGGGAATCCAGATACGCAGTATTTT	CATSDPGTGNPDTQYF	TRBV24-1	TRBJ2-3	.	TRBD1
TGTGCCAGATCGGGACAGACGCAAGAGACCCAGTACTTC	CARSGQTQETQYF	TRBV2	TRBJ2-5	.	TRBD1